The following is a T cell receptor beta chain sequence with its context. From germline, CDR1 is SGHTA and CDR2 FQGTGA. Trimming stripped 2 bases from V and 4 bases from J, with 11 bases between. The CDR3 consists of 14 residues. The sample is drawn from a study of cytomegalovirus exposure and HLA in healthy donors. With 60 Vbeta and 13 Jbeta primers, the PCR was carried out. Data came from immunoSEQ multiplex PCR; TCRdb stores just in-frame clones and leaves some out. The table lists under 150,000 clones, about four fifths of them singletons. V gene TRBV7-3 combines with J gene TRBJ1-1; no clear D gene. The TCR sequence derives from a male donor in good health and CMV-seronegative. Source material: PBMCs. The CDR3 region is CASSLEIGGTEAFF. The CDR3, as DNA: TGTGCCAGCAGCTTAGAGATTGGAGGCACTGAAGCTTTCTTT. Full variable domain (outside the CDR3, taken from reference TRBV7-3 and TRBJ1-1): GAGVSQTPSNKVTEKGKYVELRCDPISGHTALYWYRQSLGQGPEFLIYFQGTGAADDSGLPNDRFFAVRPEGSVSTLKIQRTERGDSAVYLCASSLEIGGTEAFFGQGTRLTVV.